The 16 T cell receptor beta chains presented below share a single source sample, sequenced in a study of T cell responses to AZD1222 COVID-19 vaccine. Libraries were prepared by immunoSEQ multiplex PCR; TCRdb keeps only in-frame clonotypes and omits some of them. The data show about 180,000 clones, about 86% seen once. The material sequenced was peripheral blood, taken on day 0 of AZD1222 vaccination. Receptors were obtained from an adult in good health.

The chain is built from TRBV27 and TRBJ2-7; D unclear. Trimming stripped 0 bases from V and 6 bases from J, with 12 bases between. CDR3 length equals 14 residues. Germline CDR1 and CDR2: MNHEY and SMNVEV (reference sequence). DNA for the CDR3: TGTGCCAGCAGTTTATCCTGGCGACATGGCGAGCAGTACTTC. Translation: CASSLSWRHGEQYF.

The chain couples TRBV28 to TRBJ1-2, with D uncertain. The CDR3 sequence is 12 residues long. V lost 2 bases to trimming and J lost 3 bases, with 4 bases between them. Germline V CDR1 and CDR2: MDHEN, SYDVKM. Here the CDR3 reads CASSLRHYGYTF. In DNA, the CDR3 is TGTGCCAGCAGTTTAAGGCACTATGGCTACACCTTC.

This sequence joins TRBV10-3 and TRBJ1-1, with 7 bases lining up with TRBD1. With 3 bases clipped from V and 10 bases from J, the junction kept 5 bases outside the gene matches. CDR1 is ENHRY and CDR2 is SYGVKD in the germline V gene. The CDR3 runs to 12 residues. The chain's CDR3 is CAISDRGRVAFF. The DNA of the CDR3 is TGTGCCATCAGTGACAGGGGGAGAGTAGCTTTCTTT.

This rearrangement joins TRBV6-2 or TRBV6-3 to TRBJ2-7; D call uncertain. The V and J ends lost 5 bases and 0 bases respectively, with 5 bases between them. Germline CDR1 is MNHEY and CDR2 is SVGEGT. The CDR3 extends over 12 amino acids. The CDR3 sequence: CASSTPSYEQYF. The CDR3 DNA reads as TGTGCCAGCAGTACCCCCTCCTACGAGCAGTACTTC.

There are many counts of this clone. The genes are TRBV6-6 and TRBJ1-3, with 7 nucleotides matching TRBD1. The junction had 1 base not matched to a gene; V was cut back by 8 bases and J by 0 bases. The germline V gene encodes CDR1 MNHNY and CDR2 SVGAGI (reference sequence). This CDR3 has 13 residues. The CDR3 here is CASRDSSGNTIYF. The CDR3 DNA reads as TGTGCCAGCCGGGACAGCTCTGGAAACACCATATATTTT.

The CDR3 is CASSKGPRSSGNTIYF. The CDR3 DNA is TGTGCCAGCAGCAAAGGACCGCGTAGCTCTGGAAACACCATATATTTT. The rearrangement uses TRBV7-9 and TRBJ1-3; D uncertain. CDR1 and CDR2 (germline): SEHNR, FQNEAQ (reference sequence). The length of the CDR3 is 16 residues. Trimming stripped 5 bases from V and 0 bases from J, with 14 bases between. Together with reference TRBV7-9 and TRBJ1-3, the CDR3 gives the full variable domain: DTGVSQNPRHKITKRGQNVTFRCDPISEHNRLYWYRQTLGQGPEFLTYFQNEAQLEKSRLLSDRFSAERPKGSFSTLEIQRTEQGDSAMYLCASSKGPRSSGNTIYFGEGSWLTVV.

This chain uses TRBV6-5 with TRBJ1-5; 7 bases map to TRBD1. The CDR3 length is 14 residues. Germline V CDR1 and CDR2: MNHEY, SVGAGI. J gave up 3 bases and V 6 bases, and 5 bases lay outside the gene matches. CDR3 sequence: CASSPGTVNQPQHF. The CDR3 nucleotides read TGTGCCAGCAGCCCCGGGACAGTCAATCAGCCCCAGCATTTT.

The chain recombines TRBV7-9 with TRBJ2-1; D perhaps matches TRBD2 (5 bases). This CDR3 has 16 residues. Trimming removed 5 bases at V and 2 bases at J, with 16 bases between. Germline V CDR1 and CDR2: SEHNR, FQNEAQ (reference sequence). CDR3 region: CASSPLGLGAYNEQFF. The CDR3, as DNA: TGTGCCAGCAGCCCCTTGGGTCTCGGGGCCTACAATGAGCAGTTCTTC. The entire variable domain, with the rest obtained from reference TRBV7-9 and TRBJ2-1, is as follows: DTGVSQNPRHKITKRGQNVTFRCDPISEHNRLYWYRQTLGQGPEFLTYFQNEAQLEKSRLLSDRFSAERPKGSFSTLEIQRTEQGDSAMYLCASSPLGLGAYNEQFFGPGTRLTVL.

The CDR3 spells CASKSAGTDTQYF. The CDR3 nucleotides are TGTGCCAGCAAATCGGCAGGCACAGATACGCAGTATTTT. The chain couples TRBV6-5 to TRBJ2-3; D uncertain. This CDR3 spans 13 amino acids. V was clipped by 7 bases and J by 1 base, with 9 bases between them. Germline CDR1 is MNHEY and CDR2 is SVGAGI.

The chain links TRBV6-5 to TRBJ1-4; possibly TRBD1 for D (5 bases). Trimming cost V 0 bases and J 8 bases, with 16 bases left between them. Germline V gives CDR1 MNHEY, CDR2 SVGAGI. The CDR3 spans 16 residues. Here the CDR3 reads CASSYSLGGEGEKLFF. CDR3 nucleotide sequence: TGTGCCAGCAGTTACTCCCTCGGAGGGGAGGGGGAAAAACTGTTTTTT.

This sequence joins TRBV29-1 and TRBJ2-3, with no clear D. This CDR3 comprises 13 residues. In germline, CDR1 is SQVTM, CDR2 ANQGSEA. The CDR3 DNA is TGCGGGTGGACGGTATTTGGCGCAGATACGCAGTATTTT. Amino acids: CGWTVFGADTQYF.

DNA of the CDR3: TGTGCCATCAGAAGTCCAGGAGATGAAAAACTGTTTTTT. The encoded protein is CAIRSPGDEKLFF. The genes are TRBV10-3 and TRBJ1-4; D is ambiguous. Trimming took off 6 bases at V and 6 bases at J, with 11 bases between the two ends. The CDR3 is 13 residues long. Germline CDR1 is ENHRY and CDR2 is SYGVKD.

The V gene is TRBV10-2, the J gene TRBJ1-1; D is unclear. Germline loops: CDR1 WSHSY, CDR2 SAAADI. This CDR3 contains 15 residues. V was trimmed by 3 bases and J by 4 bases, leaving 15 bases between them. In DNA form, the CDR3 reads TGCGCCAGCAGTGATGGGCAGAGGTCGGGCACTGAAGCTTTCTTT. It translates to CASSDGQRSGTEAFF.

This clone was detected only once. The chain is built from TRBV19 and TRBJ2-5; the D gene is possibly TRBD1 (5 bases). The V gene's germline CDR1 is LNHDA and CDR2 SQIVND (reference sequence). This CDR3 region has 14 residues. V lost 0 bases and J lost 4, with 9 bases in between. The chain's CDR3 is CASSIDQGGETQYF. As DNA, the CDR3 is TGTGCCAGTAGTATAGATCAGGGCGGAGAGACCCAGTACTTC.

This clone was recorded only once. The CDR3: CSVSTRGVGSYEQYF. The CDR3 region has the DNA TGCAGCGTATCAACCCGGGGGGTCGGATCCTACGAGCAGTACTTC. This sequence joins TRBV29-1 and TRBJ2-7, with 7 bases identical to TRBD2. Germline loops: CDR1 SQVTM, CDR2 ANQGSEA. The CDR3 loop spans 15 amino acids. V lost 6 bases to trimming and J lost 1 base; unmatched junction nucleotides: 12.

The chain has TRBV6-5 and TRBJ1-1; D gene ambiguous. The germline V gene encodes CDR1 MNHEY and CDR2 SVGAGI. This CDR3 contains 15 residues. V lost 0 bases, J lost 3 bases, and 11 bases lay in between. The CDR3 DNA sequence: TGTGCCAGCAGTTACTCGTTCCTGGGCTACACTGAAGCTTTCTTT. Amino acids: CASSYSFLGYTEAFF.